This TCR beta chain was recorded in a study of blood T cells in healthy people across ages. Points from the study as a whole: Estimates of diversity drawn from one million T cells were considered underestimates.

The CDR3 extends over 15 amino acids. The germline CDR1 and CDR2 sequences are DFQATT and SNEGSKA (reference sequence). With 6 bases removed from V and 3 bases from J, the gap between germline ends came to 18 bases. Turning to this clonotype: No antigen is known for it.

A sample-barcoded 5' primer and a J-beta primer mix were used in a second PCR of roughly 7 to 11 cycles. Tagging of each cDNA molecule was performed by a template-switch adaptor with 12 random nucleotides. Via MiXCR, TCRdb re-called the 5' RACE reads, giving one row per CDR3 protein. The table has roughly 1.5 million distinct CDR3 sequences, roughly 43% seen once. The receptor comes from a woman between 18 and 30 years old in good health. The J gene is TRBJ1-5, the V gene TRBV20-1, with no clear D. The sequenced material came from blood. CDR3 protein: CSAEHASLINQPQHF. CDR3 coding DNA: TGCAGTGCGGAACACGCGAGCCTGATCAATCAGCCCCAGCATTTT.